This T cell receptor (beta chain) emerged from a study of a mutant IDH1 vaccine in newly diagnosed glioma. Study-wide context: Radiotherapy alone preceded vaccination by 4-6 weeks; alternatively, vaccination started with temozolomide cycles. Before enrollment, the patients had been treated with radiotherapy alone, temozolomide alone, or both together. Most of them had received both. The sex distribution of treated patients was roughly 62% male and about 38% female, with a mean age of around 40 years.

Trimming pared 2 bases from V and 0 bases from J, leaving 2 bases between. Germline V CDR1 and CDR2: LGHNA, YNFKEQ. This CDR3 spans 13 amino acids. Study results and caveats: In about 94% of patients, immune responses induced by the vaccine occurred.

Data came from immunoSEQ multiplex PCR; TCRdb stores just in-frame clones and leaves some out. The sample lists 49,000 or so clones; over 75% were seen once. The table lists this clone with a few counts. As yet, its antigen is unknown. Time point specified: week 5, during vaccination. The study gave 300 ug of mutant IDH1 20-mer peptide per vaccine dose, with topical imiquimod. The clonotype was recovered from a woman aged 35 to 49 with glioma. The chain combines TRBV4-2 with TRBJ1-5, with unresolved D. The starting material was PBMCs, obtained from a glioma patient whose treatment included an IDH1 peptide vaccine. The CDR3 DNA reads as TGTGCCAGCAGCCAAAGTAGCAATCAGCCCCAGCATTTT. It encodes CASSQSSNQPQHF.